The rows below give T cell receptor beta chains drawn from one sample of a study of cytomegalovirus exposure and HLA in healthy donors. Here immunoSEQ multiplex PCR was the method, and the copy in TCRdb shows in-frame clones only, minus some. The table for this sample gives 90,000 to 100,000 clones. Specimen: PBMCs. Every receptor here comes from a woman in her twenties or thirties in good health and CMV-seronegative. Both conserved end residues are part of each CDR3. D genes are given only for firm matches.

CDR3aa: CASSLTGGGNEKLFF
CDR3nt: TGCGCCAGCAGCTTAACAGGGGGGGGTAATGAAAAACTGTTTTTT
j_gene: TRBJ1-4
d_gene: TRBD1
v_gene: TRBV5-1

CDR3aa: CATSSQADTEAFF
CDR3nt: TGTGCCACCAGCAGCCAGGCCGACACTGAAGCTTTCTTT
j_gene: TRBJ1-1
d_gene: .
v_gene: TRBV15

CDR3aa: CAARGTGVYNEQFF
CDR3nt: TGTGCCGCCCGCGGGACAGGGGTATACAATGAGCAGTTCTTC
j_gene: TRBJ2-1
d_gene: TRBD1
v_gene: TRBV10-3

CDR3aa: CASSPWVGQAKDTQYF
CDR3nt: TGTGCCAGCAGCCCCTGGGTGGGACAGGCTAAAGATACGCAGTATTTT
j_gene: TRBJ2-3
d_gene: TRBD1
v_gene: TRBV7-6

CDR3aa: CASTEGGGSYEQYF
CDR3nt: TGTGCCAGCACCGAAGGGGGGGGCTCCTACGAGCAGTACTTC
j_gene: TRBJ2-7
d_gene: .
v_gene: TRBV6-6

CDR3aa: CSVVGLAGGHEQYF
CDR3nt: TGCAGCGTTGTGGGGCTAGCGGGAGGCCACGAGCAGTACTTC
j_gene: TRBJ2-7
d_gene: TRBD2
v_gene: TRBV29-1

CDR3aa: CASSVDSNTEAFF
CDR3nt: TGTGCCAGCAGCGTCGACAGTAACACTGAAGCCTTCTTT
j_gene: TRBJ1-1
d_gene: .
v_gene: TRBV9

CDR3aa: CASSLAGGGDTQYF
CDR3nt: TGTGCCAGCAGCTTAGCGGGGGGGGGAGATACGCAGTATTTT
j_gene: TRBJ2-3
d_gene: TRBD2
v_gene: TRBV11-3

CDR3aa: CASSPGLTGANVLTF
CDR3nt: TGTGCCAGCAGCCCGGGACTAACAGGGGCCAACGTCCTGACTTTC
j_gene: TRBJ2-6
d_gene: TRBD2
v_gene: TRBV7-9

CDR3aa: CASSPPEGQPQHF
CDR3nt: TGTGCCAGCTCACCACCAGAGGGACAGCCCCAGCATTTT
j_gene: TRBJ1-5
d_gene: .
v_gene: TRBV18

CDR3aa: CASSRGGLVLAGDTQYF
CDR3nt: TGCGCCAGCAGCCGTGGGGGTTTGGTCCTAGCGGGAGATACGCAGTATTTT
j_gene: TRBJ2-3
d_gene: TRBD2
v_gene: TRBV4-1

CDR3aa: CASSKLGGSSYEQYF
CDR3nt: TGTGCCAGCAGTAAACTGGGGGGGAGCTCCTACGAGCAGTACTTC
j_gene: TRBJ2-7
d_gene: TRBD2
v_gene: TRBV27

CDR3aa: CASSLDQGGGYTF
CDR3nt: TGTGCCAGCAGCTTAGACCAGGGCGGAGGCTACACCTTC
j_gene: TRBJ1-2
d_gene: .
v_gene: TRBV7-9

CDR3aa: CASSVGAPRGDGYTF
CDR3nt: TGTGCCAGCAGCGTAGGGGCTCCCAGGGGTGATGGCTACACCTTC
j_gene: TRBJ1-2
d_gene: .
v_gene: TRBV9

CDR3aa: CASSPGGASYEQYF
CDR3nt: TGTGCCAGCAGCCCCGGGGGGGCCTCTTACGAGCAGTACTTC
j_gene: TRBJ2-7
d_gene: TRBD2
v_gene: TRBV27

CDR3aa: CASILFPGQGVSGANVLTF
CDR3nt: TGTGCCAGCATACTATTTCCGGGACAGGGTGTATCTGGGGCCAACGTCCTGACTTTC
j_gene: TRBJ2-6
d_gene: TRBD1
v_gene: TRBV7-9

CDR3aa: CASSLGTVHEAFF
CDR3nt: TGTGCCAGCAGTTTAGGGACAGTACATGAAGCTTTCTTT
j_gene: TRBJ1-1
d_gene: TRBD1
v_gene: TRBV27

CDR3aa: CASSQGGTSGAHRYF
CDR3nt: TGTGCCAGCAGCCAAGGAGGGACTAGCGGGGCTCATCGGTACTTC
j_gene: TRBJ2-5
d_gene: TRBD2
v_gene: TRBV14